Sequencing of this TCR beta chain was carried out in a study of blood T cell repertoires in COVID-19. Study-wide context: Samples representing acute and convalescent COVID-19 were sourced from the United States, Italy and Spain. Sources were T cells, B-cell-depleted T cells, or PBMCs; the material itself was cDNA or gDNA.

The authors' processing: Amplification of reference gene primers was used by the study to estimate nucleated cell counts. Some clones are missing from TCRdb's copy, which holds only in-frame ones; the method was immunoSEQ multiplex PCR. V, J and clone size are those of that table, while D and trimming were read from the DNA. The table has over 400,000 clones, approximately 91% seen once. V lost 1 base and J 6 bases, leaving 20 bases between the germline ends. Germline values: CDR1 LNHDA, CDR2 SQIVND (reference sequence). The CDR3 is made up of 17 amino acids. Enrollment of patients from Seattle took place during active infection, with longitudinal follow-up.

Sequenced material: peripheral blood. The chain has TRBV19 and TRBJ2-3; a weak D match, TRBD1 (6 bases). This clonotype was sampled from a woman between 45 and 65 years old with COVID-19, enrolled during active disease. Here the CDR3 DNA reads TGTGCCAGTAGTATAGCGTGGGGGACACCACCAGTGGATACGCAGTATTTT. It codes for CASSIAWGTPPVDTQYF.